This TCR beta chain was obtained from a study of T cell responses to AZD1222 COVID-19 vaccine. Sequencing used immunoSEQ multiplex PCR; TCRdb keeps in-frame clones, though not all of them. The sample records some 110,000 clones, about 90% being singletons. General study points: Of the AZD1222 recipients, only five to seven were seropositive at baseline. Nearly half of spike-specific TCRs reportedly target unmutated variant regions. Two doses of AZD1222 preceded a rise in Spike-specific TCR breadth and depth. Among the donors, most were white British and more were female, and clonal diversity was possibly underestimated.

Worth noting for this clone: Its antigen is not known.

This TCR derives from an adult who received the AZD1222 COVID-19 vaccine. Sequencing used peripheral blood, obtained 28 days after the second AZD1222 dose.

CDR3 nucleotide sequence: TGTGCCAGTAGTATAACCGGGACAGGGAGTGGTGATTCACCCCTCCACTTT. It translates to CASSITGTGSGDSPLHF. V gene TRBV19 combines with J gene TRBJ1-6; TRBD1 matches 9 bases. The CDR3 is 17 residues long. Germline lookup yields CDR1 LNHDA and CDR2 SQIVND (reference sequence). V shed 2 bases, J shed 8 bases, and the junction held 10 bases outside the gene matches.